This T cell receptor (beta chain) derives from a study of blood T cell repertoires in COVID-19. Study-level background: There were acute and convalescent COVID-19 samples, and they came from the United States, Italy and Spain. Nucleic acid was either cDNA or gDNA, and it came from T cells, B-cell-depleted T cells, or PBMCs.

In the study's own analysis: It was from reference gene primer amplification that nucleated cell counts were estimated. The table came from immunoSEQ multiplex PCR; TCRdb's copy has only in-frame clones and leaves some out. That table is the source of V, J and clone size, and D and trimming were worked out from the DNA. The data contain over 85,000 clones, about four fifths of them singletons. Germline loops: CDR1 SGHVS, CDR2 FQNEAQ. This CDR3 is built from 13 residues. V lost 6 bases, J lost 8 bases, and 16 bases lay in between. The source material was peripheral blood. The source of this sequence is a woman aged 60-75 years with acute or convalescent COVID-19. The chain recombines TRBV7-8 with TRBJ1-2; D is undetermined. The chain's CDR3 is CASSSLRGSGYTF. As DNA, the CDR3 is TGTGCCAGCAGTTCCCTCCGGGGTAGCGGCTACACCTTC.